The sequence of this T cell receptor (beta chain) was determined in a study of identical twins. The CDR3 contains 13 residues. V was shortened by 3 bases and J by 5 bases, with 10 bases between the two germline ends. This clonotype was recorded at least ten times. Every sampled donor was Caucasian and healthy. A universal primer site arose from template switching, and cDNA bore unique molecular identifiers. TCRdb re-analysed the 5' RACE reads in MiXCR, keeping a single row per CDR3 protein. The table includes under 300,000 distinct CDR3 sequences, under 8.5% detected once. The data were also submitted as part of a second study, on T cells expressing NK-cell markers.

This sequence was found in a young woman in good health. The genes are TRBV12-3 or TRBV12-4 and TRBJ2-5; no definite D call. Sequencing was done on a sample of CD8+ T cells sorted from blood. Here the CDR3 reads CASSFSAGETQYF. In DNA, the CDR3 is TGTGCCAGCAGTTTCAGTGCCGGGGAGACCCAGTACTTC.